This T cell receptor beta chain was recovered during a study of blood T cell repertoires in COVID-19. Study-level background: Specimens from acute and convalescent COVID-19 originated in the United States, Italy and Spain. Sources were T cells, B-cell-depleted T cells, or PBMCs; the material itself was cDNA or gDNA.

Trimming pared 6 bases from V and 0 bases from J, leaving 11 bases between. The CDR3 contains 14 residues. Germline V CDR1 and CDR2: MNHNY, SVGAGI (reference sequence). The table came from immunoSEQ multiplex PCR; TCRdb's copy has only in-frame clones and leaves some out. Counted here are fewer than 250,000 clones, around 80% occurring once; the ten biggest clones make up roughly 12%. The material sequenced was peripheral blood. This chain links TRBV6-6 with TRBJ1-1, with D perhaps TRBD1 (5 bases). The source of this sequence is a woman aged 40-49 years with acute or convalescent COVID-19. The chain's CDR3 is CASSHDRLNTEAFF. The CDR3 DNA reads TGTGCCAGCAGCCATGACAGACTGAACACTGAAGCTTTCTTT.